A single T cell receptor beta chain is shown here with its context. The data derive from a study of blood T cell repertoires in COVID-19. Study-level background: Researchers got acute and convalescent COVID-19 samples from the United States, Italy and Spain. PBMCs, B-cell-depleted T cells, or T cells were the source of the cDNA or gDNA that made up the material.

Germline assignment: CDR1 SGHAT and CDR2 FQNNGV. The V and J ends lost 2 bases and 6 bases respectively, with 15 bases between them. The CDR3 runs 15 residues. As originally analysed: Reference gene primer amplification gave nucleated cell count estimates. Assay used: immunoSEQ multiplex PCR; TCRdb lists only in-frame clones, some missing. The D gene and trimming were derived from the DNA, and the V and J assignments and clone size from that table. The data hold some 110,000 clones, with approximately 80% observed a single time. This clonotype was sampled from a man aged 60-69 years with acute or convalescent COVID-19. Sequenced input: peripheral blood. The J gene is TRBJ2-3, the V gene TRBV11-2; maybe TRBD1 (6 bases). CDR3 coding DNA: TGTGCCAGCAGCTTATATCACAGGGTGGAGGATACGCAGTATTTT. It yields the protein CASSLYHRVEDTQYF.